This T cell receptor beta chain was recorded in a study of cytomegalovirus exposure and HLA in healthy donors. Study-wide results and limits: Researchers counted 180 or so TCR beta chains as cytomegalovirus-associated. Excluded were some V segments that proved indistinguishable, including TRBV6-2 and TRBV6-3. Across all donors, roughly uniform sequencing depth was an assumption of the presence/absence analyses.

With regard to this clone: Its antigen is unknown.

PCR amplification relied on 60 Vbeta primers (plus 13 Jbeta primers). The method was immunoSEQ multiplex PCR; TCRdb's version includes in-frame clones alone and lacks a portion of them. This table holds over 90,000 clones, approximately 76% found once. Per the germline V gene, CDR1 is MNHEY and CDR2 is SMNVEV (reference sequence). V shed 6 bases and J 3 bases; nucleotides not matched to a gene: 10. The CDR3 loop spans 16 amino acids. The sample consisted of PBMCs. This TCR was recovered from a woman aged 55 to 70 in good health and CMV-seropositive. The chain joins TRBV27 to TRBJ1-5; 8 nucleotides agree with TRBD1. The CDR3 reads CASRRQGRGNNQPQHF. The CDR3, as DNA: TGTGCCAGCAGGCGACAGGGGAGGGGAAACAATCAGCCCCAGCATTTT.